Listed below are T cell receptor beta chains from one sample, sequenced in a study of memory CD4+ T cells and cytomegalovirus serostatus. Profiled with immunoSEQ multiplex PCR; TCRdb holds only in-frame clones, not every one. The sample shows some 57,000 clones, under 80% of them seen only once. The sample comprised memory CD4+ T cells from blood. These receptors all come from an adult in good health and CMV-seronegative. CDR3s include the opening cysteine and the closing phenylalanine or tryptophan. The D gene is left open where the match is weak. Rows may omit the clone size; those that give it use once, few, many or a size class.

V gene,J gene,clone size,D gene,CDR3 DNA,CDR3 protein
TRBV6-6,TRBJ1-5,once,TRBD1,TGTGCCAGCAGCCTTACAGGGGGGAATCAGCCCCAGCATTTT,CASSLTGGNQPQHF
TRBV6-5,TRBJ1-2,NA,TRBD1,TGTGCCAGCAGTCCAGGGGACAGAAACTATGGCTACACCTTC,CASSPGDRNYGYTF
TRBV20-1,TRBJ1-2,NA,NA,TGCTCGTCCCGGGGGCTTTGGGGCTACACCTTC,CSSRGLWGYTF
TRBV28,TRBJ2-7,NA,NA,TGTGCCAGCAGGAGGGTTCCTACGCTGGAGCAGTACTTC,CASRRVPTLEQYF
TRBV5-1,TRBJ2-7,NA,TRBD2,TGCGCCAGCAGCTCCGGGACTAGCGGGAGGTCCTACGAGCAGTACTTC,CASSSGTSGRSYEQYF
TRBV19,TRBJ2-1,few,TRBD2,TGTGCCAGTAGTATATCGGGAGGGCAGTTCTTC,CASSISGGQFF
TRBV6-6,TRBJ2-5,NA,NA,TGTGCCAGCAGTTACTCGACAGAGACCCAGTACTTC,CASSYSTETQYF
TRBV29-1,TRBJ2-7,NA,NA,TGCAGCGTCGCCGGGACCAGCTACGAGCAGTACTTC,CSVAGTSYEQYF
TRBV2,TRBJ1-1,NA,NA,TGTGCCAGCAGTGGAGGGATGATTGAAGCTTTCTTT,CASSGGMIEAFF
TRBV6-5,TRBJ2-3,NA,TRBD2,TGTGCCAGCATAGAGCGGGGAACCACAGATACGCAGTATTTT,CASIERGTTDTQYF
TRBV12-2,TRBJ2-7,NA,NA,TGTGCAAGTCGCTTAGCGGGAGGGCAAAAAATCTACGAGCAGTACTTC,CASRLAGGQKIYEQYF
TRBV10-1,TRBJ2-3,NA,NA,TGCGCCAGCAGTGACGACAGCACAGATACGCAGTATTTT,CASSDDSTDTQYF
TRBV7-2,TRBJ2-1,NA,TRBD1,TGTGCCAGCAGCTTAGCCGGACAGGTGCTGTATGAGCAGTTCTTC,CASSLAGQVLYEQFF
TRBV6-1,TRBJ2-7,once,TRBD1,TGTGCCAGCTTACCAGACAGGGGCTACGAGCAGTACTTC,CASLPDRGYEQYF
TRBV5-1,TRBJ1-1,NA,TRBD1,TGCGCCAGCAGCTTAGGGTACGTAGACACAGGGGGGATCCCTGAAGCTTTCTTT,CASSLGYVDTGGIPEAFF
TRBV5-1,TRBJ2-2,NA,TRBD1,TGCGCCAGCAGCTTTTCGGGACAGGGGGCCGGGGAGCTGTTTTTT,CASSFSGQGAGELFF
TRBV7-9,TRBJ1-1,NA,NA,TGTGCCAGCAGCTTAGGCGCGAACACTGAAGCTTTCTTT,CASSLGANTEAFF
TRBV5-1,TRBJ1-4,NA,NA,TGCGCCAGCAGCTTTGGGGGATCTAATGAAAAACTGTTTTTT,CASSFGGSNEKLFF
TRBV7-9,TRBJ2-5,NA,TRBD2,TGTGCCAGCAACGGTCGGGGGGGCCTTGAAGAGACCCAGTACTTC,CASNGRGGLEETQYF
TRBV11-2,TRBJ2-7,once,TRBD2,TGTGCCAGCAGCTTGGGAAGCGGGAGCATGAACACCGAGCAGTACTTC,CASSLGSGSMNTEQYF
TRBV2,TRBJ2-5,NA,NA,TGTGCCAGCAGGGACGGGACTTCAAAGACCCAGTACTTC,CASRDGTSKTQYF
TRBV9,TRBJ2-5,NA,NA,TGTGCCAGCTCACAAGGGCTCAAGAGAATCGGAGAGACCCAGTACTTC,CASSQGLKRIGETQYF
TRBV14,TRBJ2-1,NA,TRBD2,TGTGCCAGCAGCGAACTACTAGGGAGGGGAAACAATGAGCAGTTCTTC,CASSELLGRGNNEQFF
TRBV4-2,TRBJ2-1,NA,NA,TGTGCCAGCAGCCAAAAGTCGACTCCGGGAGAAGGGTTGGGTGAGCAGTTCTTC,CASSQKSTPGEGLGEQFF
TRBV28,TRBJ2-1,once,NA,TGTGCCAGCAGTTCCCGGCTCGAGCAGTTCTTC,CASSSRLEQFF
TRBV27,TRBJ1-6,NA,NA,TGTGCCAGCAGTTTAATCCCCAGGGTGGGCTCACCCCTCCACTTT,CASSLIPRVGSPLHF
TRBV4-1,TRBJ2-1,NA,TRBD2,TGCGCCGCAAGCGGGAGTAGGTCCTACAATGAGCAGTTCTTC,CAASGSRSYNEQFF
TRBV7-6,TRBJ2-5,once,NA,TGTGCCAGCAGCCCAGTCATGGCCCAAGAGACCCAGTACTTC,CASSPVMAQETQYF
TRBV18,TRBJ1-1,NA,NA,TGTGCCAGCTCACTGAACGGCGGCGGCACTGAAGCTTTCTTT,CASSLNGGGTEAFF
TRBV5-1,TRBJ1-2,NA,NA,TGCGCCAGCAGCTTGGCCCCGGAGCGCGCCCTGAACTATGGCTACACCTTC,CASSLAPERALNYGYTF
TRBV19,TRBJ2-2,NA,NA,TGTGCCAGTAGTCCCAGGGGAGTTCTCACCGGGGAGCTGTTTTTT,CASSPRGVLTGELFF
TRBV7-8,TRBJ2-5,NA,NA,TGTGCCAGCAGCTTAGAATTAATCAGGATGGAGACCCAGTACTTC,CASSLELIRMETQYF
TRBV14,TRBJ2-1,NA,TRBD1,TGTGCCAGCAGCCAAGCTATAAGGGGGCCATTTGGTGAGCAGTTCTTC,CASSQAIRGPFGEQFF
TRBV6-5,TRBJ1-2,once,TRBD1,TGTGCCAGCAGGCGGGACAGACTGGCCTATGGCTACACCTTC,CASRRDRLAYGYTF
TRBV28,TRBJ2-3,NA,TRBD2,TGTGCCAGCAGTACCACCTGGGGAGGGAGCACAGATACGCAGTATTTT,CASSTTWGGSTDTQYF
TRBV30,TRBJ2-5,NA,TRBD1,TGTGCCTGGAGCAGGGACAGACCTCAGTCCCAGTACTTC,CAWSRDRPQSQYF
TRBV18,TRBJ1-3,NA,NA,TGTGCCAGCTCACCCCAGGACTCTGGAAACACCATATATTTT,CASSPQDSGNTIYF
TRBV30,TRBJ1-2,NA,NA,TGTGCCTGGAGCCCTCCCCACTATGGCTACACCTTC,CAWSPPHYGYTF
TRBV5-1,TRBJ1-3,NA,NA,TGCGCCAGCAGCCGGGACGGATCCAAGGACACCATATATTTT,CASSRDGSKDTIYF
TRBV9,TRBJ2-5,NA,NA,TGTGCCAGCAGCGTAGCCGTGGGAATTGAGACCCAGTACTTC,CASSVAVGIETQYF
TRBV7-8,TRBJ2-7,NA,NA,TGTGCCAGCAGCTTTACAGGGTTTGACGAGCAGTACTTC,CASSFTGFDEQYF
TRBV7-8,TRBJ1-5,NA,NA,TGTGCCAGCAGCTTTAGGGCTCAGCCCCAGCATTTT,CASSFRAQPQHF